The source of this TCR beta chain is a study of cytomegalovirus exposure and HLA in healthy donors. TCRdb's copy holds only in-frame clones and misses some; the assay was immunoSEQ multiplex PCR. The data show approximately 230,000 clones, over 75% seen once. V dropped 6 bases and J dropped 6; count of bases not matched to a gene: 4. The CDR3 has 13 residues. The germline gives CDR1 ENHRY, CDR2 SYGVKD. Details on this clone: What it binds is not known.

Findings of the study overall: The study listed some 160 cytomegalovirus-associated TCR beta chains.

This receptor was taken from a man aged 18 to 35 in good health and CMV-seropositive. The sample was PBMCs. The genes are TRBV10-3 and TRBJ1-4; 7 bases match TRBD1. The CDR3 DNA sequence: TGTGCCATCAGCACAGGGGTGGATGAAAAACTGTTTTTT. Translated: CAISTGVDEKLFF.